This entry lists 22 T cell receptor beta chains sequenced from one sample in a study of T-cell reconstitution after alpha-beta-depleted transplantation in children. The TCRbeta library incorporated unique molecular identifiers. Each CDR3 protein gets one entry after TCRdb re-called the PCR reads with MiXCR. The sample lists 280,000 or so distinct CDR3 sequences; under 14% were seen once. The specimen was peripheral blood, collected 180 days after TCRalphabeta/CD19-depleted stem cell transplant. These receptors were obtained from a male patient aged 2-9 years who had a stem cell transplant for chronic granulomatous disease, so the T cells may come from the graft donor.

This clonotype was seen ten or more times. The V call is TRBV18, the J call TRBJ2-1, with TRBD2 matching 16 bases. The V and J ends lost 6 bases and 2 bases, in that order; junction bases with no gene match: 10. Germline V gene sequence: CDR1 KGHSH, CDR2 LQKENI. The CDR3 is made up of 19 amino acids. DNA for the CDR3: TGTGCCAGCTCCCCCGGGACTAGCGGGGGGGCCCTGCCCTACAATGAGCAGTTCTTC. This codes for CASSPGTSGGALPYNEQFF.

This clonotype was recorded at least ten times. The chain links TRBV12-3 or TRBV12-4 to TRBJ1-2, with TRBD1 matching over 11 bases. Losses at the gene ends were 6 bases for V and 4 bases for J; bases not matched to a gene: 4. This CDR3 comprises 14 residues. DNA for the CDR3: TGTGCCAGCAGGGGACAGGGGGGTGCCTATGGCTACACCTTC. This translates into CASRGQGGAYGYTF.

This clonotype was seen repeatedly, ten times or more. As DNA, the CDR3 is TGCAGTGCTAGAACAGGGGAGGCCTACGAGCAGTACTTC. The encoded protein is CSARTGEAYEQYF. The chain couples TRBV20-1 to TRBJ2-7, with D maybe TRBD1 (7 bases). This CDR3 comprises 13 residues. Trimming removed 2 bases from V and 2 bases from J, with 10 bases in between. Germline V lookup: CDR1 DFQATT, CDR2 SNEGSKA (reference sequence).

In this sample, this clonotype turned up many times. CDR3 in DNA: TGTGCCAGCAGTTACTCCAGGGGGGGCAATCAGCCCCAGCATTTT. Protein sequence: CASSYSRGGNQPQHF. V is TRBV6-2 or TRBV6-3 and J is TRBJ1-5, with 7 bases lining up with TRBD1. Germline CDR1 and CDR2: MNHEY and SVGEGT. The CDR3 extends over 15 amino acids. V lost 0 bases and J lost 2; bases outside the gene matches: 1.

This clonotype was seen ten or more times. V is TRBV5-8 and J is TRBJ2-7; D remains unclear. The CDR3 contains 12 residues. V was pared by 1 base and J by 7 bases, with 9 bases between. Germline values: CDR1 SGHTS, CDR2 YDEGEE. DNA for the CDR3: TGTGCCAGCAGCTTGAACGGCAGGGAGCAGTACTTC. This translates into CASSLNGREQYF.

This clonotype was seen many times. The J gene is TRBJ1-4, the V gene TRBV24-1; D is unresolved. V lost 9 bases, J lost 8 bases, and 12 bases lay in between. From germline, CDR1 is KGHDR and CDR2 SFDVKD. CDR3 size: 12 residues. Here the CDR3 reads CATLHGREKLFF. The CDR3, as DNA: TGTGCCACCCTGCACGGGAGGGAAAAACTGTTTTTT.

This clonotype was seen at least ten times. V usage is TRBV7-2 and J usage is TRBJ2-5, with D possibly TRBD2 on 5 matching bases. V lost 5 bases, J lost 5 bases, and 18 bases lay in between. From germline, CDR1 is SGHTA and CDR2 FQGNSA. The CDR3 loop spans 15 amino acids. CDR3 protein: CASSRSGGFWETQYF. The CDR3 region has the DNA TGTGCCAGCAGCCGCAGCGGAGGTTTTTGGGAGACCCAGTACTTC.

This clonotype was counted ten times or more. CDR3 in DNA: TGCGCCAGCAGCCAAGTTCGGGGGTTCGCCTACGAGCAGTACTTC. Its protein is CASSQVRGFAYEQYF. The J gene is TRBJ2-7, the V gene TRBV4-3; D might be TRBD2 (6 bases). The germline V gene has CDR1 LGHNA and CDR2 YSLEER. The CDR3 has 15 residues. V was clipped by 1 base and J by 2 bases, with 12 bases between them.

This clonotype was observed at least ten times. The CDR3 coding sequence is TGCAGTGCCCCGGTTCGAACGGGAGGGCCGGATACGCAGTATTTT. Its protein product is CSAPVRTGGPDTQYF. V is TRBV20-1 and J is TRBJ2-3; TRBD2 matches at 8 bases. The germline CDR1 and CDR2 sequences are DFQATT and SNEGSKA (reference sequence). The CDR3 loop spans 15 amino acids. Germline trimming cut 6 bases from V and 6 bases from J; bases unmatched to any gene: 14.

This clonotype was counted at least ten times. The genes are TRBV2 and TRBJ2-5; possible D gene TRBD2, 6 bases. There are 15 residues in the CDR3. Per the germline V gene, CDR1 is SNHLY and CDR2 is FYNNEI. With 8 bases removed from V and 5 bases from J, the gap between germline ends came to 21 bases. CDR3 DNA: TGTGCCAGCCCCAAGCGAGGGCGGGATCGGGAGACCCAGTACTTC. Encoded protein: CASPKRGRDRETQYF.

This clonotype was seen at least ten times. V is TRBV6-5 and J is TRBJ1-5; D possibly corresponds to TRBD1 (6 bases). This CDR3 is built from 14 residues. Germline V lookup: CDR1 MNHEY, CDR2 SVGAGI. V lost 1 base to trimming and J lost 4 bases, with 8 bases between them. CDR3 sequence reads: CASSYLGANQPQHF. In DNA form, the CDR3 reads TGTGCCAGCAGTTACTTGGGGGCAAATCAGCCCCAGCATTTT.

This clonotype was seen a few times. This chain uses TRBV5-1 with TRBJ2-5; TRBD1 matches at 9 bases. V was clipped by 4 bases and J by 5 bases; unmatched bases: 15. The CDR3 spans 17 residues. The V gene's germline CDR1 is SGHRS and CDR2 YFSETQ. The DNA of the CDR3 is TGCGCCAGCAGCCAGACTCCCGGGACAGGGAAAGGGGAGACCCAGTACTTC. This sequence encodes CASSQTPGTGKGETQYF.

Ten or more counts support this clonotype. The J gene is TRBJ2-5, the V gene TRBV29-1, with unresolved D. Trimming removed 6 bases at V and 5 bases at J, with 16 bases between. Germline V CDR1 and CDR2: SQVTM, ANQGSEA. The length of the CDR3 is 13 residues. The DNA of the CDR3 is TGCAGCGTCCCGGGCGCAGACTGGGAGACCCAGTACTTC. It translates to CSVPGADWETQYF.

This clonotype was observed many times. The chain has TRBV9 and TRBJ2-5, with D perhaps TRBD1 (7 bases). The CDR3 spans 15 residues. V lost 3 bases, J lost 4 bases, and 16 bases lay in between. The germline V gene has CDR1 SGDLS and CDR2 YYNGEE. CDR3 sequence (DNA): TGTGCCAGCAGCGCCTCAGGGGGGAAAGCAGAGACCCAGTACTTC. Its protein is CASSASGGKAETQYF.

This clonotype came up many times. This chain joins TRBV7-2 and TRBJ2-5; 7 bases agree with TRBD2. CDR3 size: 16 residues. From germline, CDR1 is SGHTA and CDR2 FQGNSA. J lost 1 base, V lost 5 bases, and 10 bases had no gene match. CDR3 DNA: TGTGCCAGCAGCCCACTCATGGGGGGGGGCCAAGAGACCCAGTACTTC. As protein: CASSPLMGGGQETQYF.

At least ten counts were recorded for this clonotype. The V gene is TRBV12-3 or TRBV12-4, the J gene TRBJ2-5; 9 nucleotides agree with TRBD1. This CDR3 is 14 amino acids long. Trimming removed 7 bases from V and 5 bases from J; junction bases left unmatched: 8. The CDR3 DNA reads TGTGCCAGCAACACAGGGGGCGCGAGGGAGACCCAGTACTTC. Encoded protein: CASNTGGARETQYF.

This clonotype was counted many times. This rearrangement joins TRBV12-3 or TRBV12-4 to TRBJ2-1; a weak D match, TRBD2 (5 bases). This CDR3 is 18 amino acids long. V was shortened by 2 bases and J by 0 bases, with 17 bases between the two germline ends. The CDR3: CASSLTSRTSTSYNEQFF. DNA for the CDR3: TGTGCCAGCAGTTTAACGAGCAGGACTTCAACCTCCTACAATGAGCAGTTCTTC.

Ten or more counts support this clonotype. V gene TRBV20-1 combines with J gene TRBJ1-2, with a possible D match to TRBD1 (5 bases). Between the trimmed V and J ends, which lost 6 bases and 2 bases, there was a span of 13 bases. The CDR3 runs 13 residues. CDR1 and CDR2 from the germline V gene are DFQATT and SNEGSKA (reference sequence). The CDR3 protein is CSARRPGNYGYTF. DNA for the CDR3: TGCAGTGCCCGGCGGCCAGGGAACTATGGCTACACCTTC.

The sample holds many counts of this clonotype. The J gene is TRBJ2-7, the V gene TRBV7-9; TRBD1 might be the D (6 bases). Germline CDR1 reads SEHNR; CDR2 reads FQNEAQ (reference sequence). This CDR3 has 15 residues. V lost 5 bases and J 2 bases, leaving 16 bases between the germline ends. The CDR3 region is CASSPPTGSTYEQYF. The CDR3 bases are TGTGCCAGCAGCCCCCCCACAGGGTCCACCTACGAGCAGTACTTC.

The chain has TRBV12-3 or TRBV12-4 and TRBJ2-4; TRBD1 matches 11 bases. This CDR3 spans 19 amino acids. The V segment lost 8 bases and the J segment 0 bases; nucleotides outside the gene matches: 15. CDR3: CASCHRTGGASVAKNIQYF. In DNA, the CDR3 is TGTGCCAGCTGTCACCGGACAGGGGGCGCATCGGTAGCCAAAAACATTCAGTACTTC.

This clonotype was seen ten or more times. V and J are TRBV4-3 and TRBJ1-5; D is undetermined. Trimming cost V 0 bases and J 2 bases, with 5 bases left between them. The CDR3 consists of 14 residues. Germline-derived CDR1 and CDR2 are LGHNA and YSLEER. In DNA form, the CDR3 reads TGCGCCAGCAGCCAAGATTCGGGCAATCAGCCCCAGCATTTT. Protein: CASSQDSGNQPQHF.

The sample holds many counts of this clonotype. J is TRBJ1-3 and V is TRBV25-1, with a possible D match to TRBD1 (5 bases). With 2 bases removed from V and 0 bases from J, the gap between germline ends came to 14 bases. The CDR3 consists of 17 residues. Per germline, CDR1 MGHDK and CDR2 SYGVNS. CDR3 residues: CASSEAGPYSSGNTIYF. DNA for the CDR3: TGTGCCAGCAGTGAAGCGGGGCCTTATTCCTCTGGAAACACCATATATTTT. The whole variable domain, remainder taken from reference TRBV25-1 and TRBJ1-3, is EADIYQTPRYLVIGTGKKITLECSQTMGHDKMYWYQQDPGMELHLIHYSYGVNSTEKGDLSSESTVSRIRTEHFPLTLESARPSHTSQYLCASSEAGPYSSGNTIYFGEGSWLTVV.